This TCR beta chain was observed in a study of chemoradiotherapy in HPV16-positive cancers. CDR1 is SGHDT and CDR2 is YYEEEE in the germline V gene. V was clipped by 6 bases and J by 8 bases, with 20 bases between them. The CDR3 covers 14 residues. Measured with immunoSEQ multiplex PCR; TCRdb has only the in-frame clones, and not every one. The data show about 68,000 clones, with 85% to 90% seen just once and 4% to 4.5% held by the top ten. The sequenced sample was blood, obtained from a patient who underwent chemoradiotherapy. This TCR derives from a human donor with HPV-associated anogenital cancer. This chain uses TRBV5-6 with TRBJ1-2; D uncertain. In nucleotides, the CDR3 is TGTGCCAGCACCCAAGGAGGATACAGCGGCGGCTACACCTTC. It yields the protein CASTQGGYSGGYTF.